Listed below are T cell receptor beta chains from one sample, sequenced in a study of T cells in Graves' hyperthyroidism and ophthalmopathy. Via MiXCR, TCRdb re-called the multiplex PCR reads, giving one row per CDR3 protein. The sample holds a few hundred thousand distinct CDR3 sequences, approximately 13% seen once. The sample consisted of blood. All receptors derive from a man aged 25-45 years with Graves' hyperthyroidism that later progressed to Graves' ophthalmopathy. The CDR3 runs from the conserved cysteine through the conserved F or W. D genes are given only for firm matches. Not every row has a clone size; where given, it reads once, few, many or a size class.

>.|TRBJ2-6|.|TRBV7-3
CASSQGRSSGANVLTF
TGTGCCAGCAGCCAGGGCCGGAGTTCTGGGGCCAACGTCCTGACTTTC
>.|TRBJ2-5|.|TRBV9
CASSVEAGERETQYF
TGTGCCAGCAGCGTAGAGGCAGGGGAAAGAGAGACCCAGTACTTC
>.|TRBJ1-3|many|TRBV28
CASSPYWDGDGSHGDTIYF
TGTGCCAGCAGTCCTTATTGGGACGGGGACGGAAGCCACGGGGACACCATATATTTT
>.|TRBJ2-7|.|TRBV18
CASSPRQDTYEQYF
TGTGCCAGCTCACCACGGCAGGACACCTACGAGCAGTACTTC
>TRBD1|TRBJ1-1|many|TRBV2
CASSSARGHRDTEAFF
TGTGCCAGCAGTTCTGCGAGGGGGCATAGAGACACTGAAGCTTTCTTT
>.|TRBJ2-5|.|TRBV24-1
CATGGFLQETQYF
TGTGCCACCGGTGGGTTTCTACAAGAGACCCAGTACTTC
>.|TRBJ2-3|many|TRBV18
CASSRGDTQYF
TGTGCCAGCTCGCGGGGAGATACGCAGTATTTT
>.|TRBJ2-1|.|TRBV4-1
CASSQVGSVNEQFF
TGCGCCAGCAGCCAAGTTGGATCGGTCAATGAGCAGTTCTTC
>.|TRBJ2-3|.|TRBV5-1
CASMLGQTRTDTQYF
TGCGCCAGCATGTTAGGACAGACACGCACAGATACGCAGTATTTT
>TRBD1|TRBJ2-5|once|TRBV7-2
CASSTRTGWQETQYF
TGTGCCAGCAGCACCCGGACAGGGTGGCAAGAGACCCAGTACTTC
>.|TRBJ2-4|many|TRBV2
CASKLELGNIQYF
TGTGCCAGCAAATTGGAGCTTGGAAACATTCAGTACTTC
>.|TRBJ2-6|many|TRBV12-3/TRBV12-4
CASSHRIAGANVLTF
TGTGCCAGCAGCCATAGGATAGCTGGGGCCAACGTCCTGACTTTC
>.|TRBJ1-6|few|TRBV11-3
CASSWIRGSYNSPLHF
TGTGCCAGCAGCTGGATTCGAGGCTCCTATAATTCACCCCTCCACTTT
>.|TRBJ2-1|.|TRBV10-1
CASSSGGGDEQFF
TGCGCCAGCAGCTCCGGGGGAGGCGATGAGCAGTTCTTC
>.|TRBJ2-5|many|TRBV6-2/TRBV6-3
CASSLLPTGQETQYF
TGTGCCAGCAGTTTACTCCCGACGGGCCAAGAGACCCAGTACTTC
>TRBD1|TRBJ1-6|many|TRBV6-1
CASTPGQGFYNSPLHF
TGTGCCAGCACCCCGGGACAGGGTTTTTATAATTCACCCCTCCACTTT
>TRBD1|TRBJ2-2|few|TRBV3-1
CASSQQGAKAGELFF
TGTGCCAGCAGCCAACAGGGGGCGAAAGCCGGGGAGCTGTTTTTT
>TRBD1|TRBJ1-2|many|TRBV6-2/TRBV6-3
CASSPRDRALYGYTF
TGTGCCAGCAGTCCCCGGGACAGGGCCCTATATGGCTACACCTTC
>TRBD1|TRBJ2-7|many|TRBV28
CASTKQGGFYEQYF
TGTGCCAGCACCAAACAGGGGGGTTTCTACGAGCAGTACTTC
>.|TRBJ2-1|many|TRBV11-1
CASSFRYDGGGDEQFF
TGTGCCAGCAGCTTTAGGTACGACGGGGGCGGTGATGAGCAGTTCTTC
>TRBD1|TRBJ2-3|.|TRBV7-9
CASSFRGLSTDTQYF
TGTGCCAGCAGTTTCAGGGGGCTTAGCACAGATACGCAGTATTTT
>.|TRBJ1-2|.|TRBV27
CASSLSWEHYGYTF
TGTGCCAGCAGTTTATCATGGGAGCACTATGGCTACACCTTC
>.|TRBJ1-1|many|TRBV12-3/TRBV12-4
CASSDSALLEAFF
TGTGCCAGCAGTGACAGTGCACTTTTGGAAGCTTTCTTT
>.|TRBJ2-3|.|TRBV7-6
CASSLGGGPGDTQYF
TGTGCCAGCAGCTTAGGAGGGGGGCCAGGGGATACGCAGTATTTT
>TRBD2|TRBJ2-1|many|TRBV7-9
CASSPGLGYNEQFF
TGTGCCAGCAGCCCCGGACTAGGCTACAATGAGCAGTTCTTC
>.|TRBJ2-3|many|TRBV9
CASSVEGVTDTQYF
TGTGCCAGCAGCGTAGAAGGGGTCACAGATACGCAGTATTTT
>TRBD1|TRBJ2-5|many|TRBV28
CASRRRQGLQETQYF
TGTGCCAGCAGACGACGACAGGGGCTCCAAGAGACCCAGTACTTC
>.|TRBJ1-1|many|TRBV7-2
CASSLVVTANTEAFF
TGTGCCAGCAGCTTAGTCGTGACAGCGAACACTGAAGCTTTCTTT
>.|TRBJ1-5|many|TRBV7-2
CASSSSSGWPQHF
TGTGCCAGCAGCTCCTCAAGTGGATGGCCCCAGCATTTT
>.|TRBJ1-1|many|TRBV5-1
CASSFSLGNTEAFF
TGCGCCAGCAGCTTTTCTCTAGGGAACACTGAAGCTTTCTTT
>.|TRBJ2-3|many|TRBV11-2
CASSSGRSSTDTQYF
TGTGCCAGCAGCTCGGGACGGTCTAGCACAGATACGCAGTATTTT
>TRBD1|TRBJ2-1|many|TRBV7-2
CASSYTGQGLNEQFF
TGTGCCAGCAGCTATACGGGACAGGGGTTAAATGAGCAGTTCTTC
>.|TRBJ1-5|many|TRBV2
CASSESSHRQSYQPQHF
TGTGCCAGCAGTGAATCCAGTCATCGACAGTCGTATCAGCCCCAGCATTTT
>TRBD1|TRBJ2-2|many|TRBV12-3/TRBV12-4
CASSLAGTGVIGELFF
TGTGCCAGCAGTTTGGCCGGGACAGGGGTCATCGGGGAGCTGTTTTTT
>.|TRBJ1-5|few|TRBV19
CASKLGTSNQPQHF
TGTGCCAGTAAGTTGGGGACAAGCAATCAGCCCCAGCATTTT
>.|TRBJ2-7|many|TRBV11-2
CASRATGRGGVNEQYF
TGTGCCAGCAGGGCAACAGGGCGGGGTGGGGTGAACGAGCAGTACTTC
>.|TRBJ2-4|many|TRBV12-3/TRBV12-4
CASSFTARAKNIQYF
TGTGCCAGCAGTTTTACCGCCAGGGCCAAAAACATTCAGTACTTC
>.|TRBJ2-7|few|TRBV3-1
CASSRLRAQGRQQYF
TGTGCCAGCAGCCGACTCCGGGCCCAAGGGAGGCAGCAGTACTTC
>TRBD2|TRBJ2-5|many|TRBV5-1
CASSGLAGGQETQYF
TGTGCCAGCAGTGGGTTAGCGGGGGGGCAAGAGACCCAGTACTTC
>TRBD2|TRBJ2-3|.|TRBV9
CASSPQRGRADTQYF
TGTGCCAGCAGCCCCCAGCGGGGGAGGGCAGATACGCAGTATTTT
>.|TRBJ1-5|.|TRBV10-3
CAISDGSYSNQPQHF
TGTGCCATCAGTGATGGCAGCTATAGCAATCAGCCCCAGCATTTT